These 10 T cell receptor beta chains were sequenced from one sample in a study of post-analysis software for immune sequencing data. Unique molecular identifiers had been added to the TCR beta cDNA libraries. TCRdb re-called the PCR reads with MiXCR, one entry per CDR3 protein. The data show some 690,000 distinct CDR3 sequences, with roughly three fifths seen just once and roughly 10% held by the top ten. Study-level results: Higher frequency in patients than in controls was seen for five TRBV segments, with TRBV5-6, TRBV5-1 and TRBV20-1 among them.

Antigens of these TCRs are unknown. Specimen: blood. Receptor source: a girl between 2 and 10 years old with multiple sclerosis.

A word on this clonotype: The junction shows a germline mismatch at one end, possibly a read error. V usage is TRBV18 and J usage is TRBJ2-5; TRBD1 matches at 9 bases. Germline V gene lookup returns CDR1 KGHSH and CDR2 LQKENI. The CDR3 is 14 amino acids. CDR3 amino acids: CTSSPQGASGEQYF. In DNA form, the CDR3 reads TGTACCAGCTCACCACAGGGGGCATCGGGAGAGCAGTACTTC.

On this clonotype itself: The junction departs from the called germline gene at one end, perhaps through a read error. The rearrangement joins TRBV7-2 to TRBJ2-5; maybe TRBD2 (5 bases). CDR1 is SGHTA, CDR2 FQGNSA, per germline. The CDR3 is 14 residues long. As DNA, the CDR3 is TGTGCCAGCATCTTAGGTCGGGGTAGGGAGACCCAGTACTTC. Amino acid sequence: CASILGRGRETQYF.

In its sample, this clonotype was seen a few times. The V gene is TRBV10-3, the J gene TRBJ1-2, with D hard to call. V shed 2 bases and J shed 7 bases, with 11 bases lying between them. Germline V gene data show CDR1 as ENHRY and CDR2 as SYGVKD. The CDR3 contains 13 residues. This CDR3 reads CAISEGVKSGYTF. The CDR3 region has the DNA TGTGCCATCAGTGAGGGGGTGAAGAGTGGCTACACCTTC.

V is TRBV2 and J is TRBJ2-1; TRBD1 aligns across 7 bases. This CDR3 comprises 13 residues. V shed 6 bases, J shed 8 bases, and the junction held 7 bases outside the gene matches. Germline loops: CDR1 SNHLY, CDR2 FYNNEI. The CDR3 DNA reads TGTGCCAGCAGGTCGACAGGGTCCGATGAGCAGTTCTTC. Translation: CASRSTGSDEQFF.

The count of this clonotype is one. The chain uses TRBV18 and TRBJ2-5; D unresolved. Judging by the DNA end, TRBJ2-7 fits better; the J call may be wrong. CDR3 length: 12 residues. Per the germline V gene, CDR1 is KGHSH and CDR2 is LQKENI. CDR3: CASSPGIHEQYF. The DNA for the CDR3 is TGTGCCAGCTCACCAGGGATACACGAGCAGTACTTC.

The genes are TRBV20-1 and TRBJ2-7; 13 nucleotides align to TRBD2. V shed 3 bases and J 3 bases; nucleotides not matched to a gene: 14. There are 18 residues in the CDR3. Germline V gene data show CDR1 as DFQATT and CDR2 as SNEGSKA (reference sequence). Written as DNA, the CDR3 is TGCAGTGCTAGGGGCCCGGGACTAGCGGGACCCGACCGCTACGAGCAGTACTTC. It codes for CSARGPGLAGPDRYEQYF.

This chain uses TRBV5-1 with TRBJ1-5, with a tentative D call TRBD1 (5 bases). V was pared by 4 bases and J by 1 base, with 12 bases between. CDR1 and CDR2 from the germline V gene are SGHRS and YFSETQ. The CDR3 extends over 15 amino acids. CDR3 region: CASSRDLGSNQPQHF. DNA of the CDR3: TGCGCCAGCAGCCGGGACCTGGGGAGCAATCAGCCCCAGCATTTT.

The V call is TRBV7-3, the J call TRBJ2-2; 15 bases agree with TRBD2. Germline-derived CDR1 and CDR2 are SGHTA and FQGTGA. CDR3 length: 17 amino acids. Trimming took 5 bases from V and 5 from J; bases not matched to a gene: 6. CDR3 DNA: TGTGCCAGCAGCCCGACCGGGACTAGCGGGGGGACCGGGGAGCTGTTTTTT. It codes for CASSPTGTSGGTGELFF.

V usage is TRBV4-1 and J usage is TRBJ2-1, with 10 bases lining up with TRBD2. This CDR3 is built from 16 residues. Trimming cost V 0 bases and J 11 bases; bases outside gene matches: 10. Germline CDR1 MGHRA, CDR2 YSYEKL. Here the CDR3 reads CASSQELAGPLRKQFF. The CDR3, as DNA: TGCGCCAGCAGCCAAGAACTAGCGGGGCCCTTAAGGAAGCAGTTCTTC.

This clonotype has just a few counts. The chain joins TRBV28 to TRBJ2-3; a weak D match, TRBD2 (6 bases). Germline CDR1 MDHEN, CDR2 SYDVKM. V gave up 3 bases and J gave up 5 bases, with 12 bases separating them. This CDR3 is 14 amino acids long. The CDR3 DNA is TGTGCCAGCAGTTTGGGTGGCGGGATAGATACGCAGTATTTT. Translated: CASSLGGGIDTQYF.